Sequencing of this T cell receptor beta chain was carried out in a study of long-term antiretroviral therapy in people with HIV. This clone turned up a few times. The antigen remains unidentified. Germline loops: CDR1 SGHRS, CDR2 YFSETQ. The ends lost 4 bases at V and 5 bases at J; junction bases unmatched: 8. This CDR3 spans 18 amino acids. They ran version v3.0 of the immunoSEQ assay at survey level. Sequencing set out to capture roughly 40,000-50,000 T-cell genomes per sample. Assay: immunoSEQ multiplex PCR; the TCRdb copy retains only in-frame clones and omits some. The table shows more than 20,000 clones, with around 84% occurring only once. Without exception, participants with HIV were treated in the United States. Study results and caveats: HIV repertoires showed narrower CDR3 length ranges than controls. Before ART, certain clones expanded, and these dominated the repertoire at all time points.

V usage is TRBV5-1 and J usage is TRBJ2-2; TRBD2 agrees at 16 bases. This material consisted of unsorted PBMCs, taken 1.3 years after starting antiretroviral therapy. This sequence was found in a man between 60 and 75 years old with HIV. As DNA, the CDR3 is TGCGCCAGCAGCGCTCCGGGACTAGCGGGAGGGGGTACCGGGGAGCTGTTTTTT. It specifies CASSAPGLAGGGTGELFF.